This passage covers 16 T cell receptor beta chains from one sample sequenced in a study of CD8 T cells in ankylosing spondylitis. Findings of the study overall: Blood of patients with ankylosing spondylitis appeared to be characterized by a TCR beta motif of several highly homologous variants.

Antigen specificity for these receptors is unknown. MiXCR, run by TCRdb on the 5' RACE reads, gives a single entry per CDR3 protein. The table lists under 250,000 distinct CDR3 sequences, around 6.6% of them singletons. The sequenced sample consisted of blood, either unsorted or a sorted T cell fraction (not recorded which). All receptors derive from a male donor with ankylosing spondylitis.

This clonotype came up many times. This chain links TRBV24-1 with TRBJ2-3; D remains unclear. Deletions cut 4 bases from V and 1 base from J, with 11 bases between. CDR3 length equals 15 residues. CDR1 is KGHDR and CDR2 is SFDVKD in the germline V gene. The CDR3 DNA sequence: TGTGCCACCAGTGACCTAGTCGGTGGCACAGATACGCAGTATTTT. It yields the protein CATSDLVGGTDTQYF.

This clonotype was detected many times. The chain is built from TRBV29-1 and TRBJ1-1; TRBD1 might be the D (6 bases). Germline V gene data show CDR1 as SQVTM and CDR2 as ANQGSEA. This CDR3 comprises 14 residues. V shed 0 bases and J shed 10 bases, with 18 bases lying between them. CDR3 protein: CSVEDHRQGTRAFF. CDR3 nucleotide sequence: TGCAGCGTTGAAGATCATAGGCAGGGGACACGAGCTTTCTTT.

This clonotype came up many times. The chain uses TRBV11-2 and TRBJ2-1; D is ambiguous. CDR3 length equals 15 residues. The germline V gene encodes CDR1 SGHAT and CDR2 FQNNGV. V lost 1 base and J lost 2, with 9 bases in between. The CDR3 region has the DNA TGTGCCAGCAGCTTAGGTGTCAATCCCTACAATGAGCAGTTCTTC. Translating gives CASSLGVNPYNEQFF. The variable domain in full, completed from reference TRBV11-2 and TRBJ2-1, reads EAGVAQSPRYKIIEKRQSVAFWCNPISGHATLYWYQQILGQGPKLLIQFQNNGVVDDSQLPKDRFSAERLKGVDSTLKIQPAKLEDSAVYLCASSLGVNPYNEQFFGPGTRLTVL.

This clonotype was seen ten or more times. Germline and junction disagree at one end, which may indicate a read error. The chain joins TRBV11-3 to TRBJ2-7, with 10 positions matching TRBD2. Germline CDR1 reads SGHNT; CDR2 reads YENEEA. The CDR3 runs to 18 residues. CDR3 region: CASNQGIVAGGRSNEQYF. CDR3 nucleotide sequence: TGTGCCAGCAACCAGGGGATCGTAGCGGGAGGACGCTCCAACGAGCAGTACTTC.

This clonotype came up a few times. The rearrangement links TRBV27 to TRBJ1-1; D call uncertain. V lost 1 base and J 0 bases, leaving 6 bases between the germline ends. Germline CDR1 MNHEY, CDR2 SMNVEV (reference sequence). The CDR3 sequence is 14 residues long. CDR3 DNA sequence: TGTGCCAGCAGTTTATTATCCTTGAACACTGAAGCTTTCTTT. Translating gives CASSLLSLNTEAFF.

Points on this clonotype: A much more abundant neighbour one base away suggests this may be a read error. The rearrangement uses TRBV11-2 and TRBJ2-1, with TRBD2 matching over 10 bases. Germline V gene sequence: CDR1 SGHAT, CDR2 FQNNGV. The CDR3 has 14 amino acids. The CDR3 is CASSPRLAGNEKFF. DNA for the CDR3: TGTGCCAGCAGCCCAAGACTAGCGGGCAATGAGAAGTTCTTC.

This clonotype was observed many times. The rearrangement uses TRBV12-3 or TRBV12-4 and TRBJ2-1, with a possible D match to TRBD1 (6 bases). The V gene lost 3 bases and the J gene lost 8 bases, with 26 bases spanning the gap. This CDR3 spans 18 amino acids. CDR3 sequence: CASSFSVRGAGPEDEQFF. The DNA for the CDR3 is TGTGCCAGCAGTTTCAGCGTCAGGGGAGCCGGCCCTGAGGATGAGCAGTTCTTC.

This clonotype appeared a few times. CDR3 sequence reads: CSVAPGKSTDTQYF. CDR3 nucleotides: TGCAGCGTTGCCCCCGGGAAGAGCACAGATACGCAGTATTTT. The gene calls are TRBV29-1 and TRBJ2-3; D might be TRBD2 (5 bases). CDR3 length: 14 residues. V was clipped by 4 bases and J by 0 bases, with 11 bases between them. The germline gives CDR1 SQVTM, CDR2 ANQGSEA.

This clonotype was detected ten times or more. Germline and junction disagree at one end, which may indicate a read error. V gene TRBV4-3 combines with J gene TRBJ2-1, with D tentatively TRBD2 (5 bases). Germline V gene sequence: CDR1 LGHNA, CDR2 YSLEER. The length of the CDR3 is 13 residues. The CDR3 DNA reads TGCGCCAGCAGTCAAGTAGAGGGTTATGAGCAGTTCTTC. Translating it yields CASSQVEGYEQFF.

This clonotype was observed at least ten times. The V gene is TRBV20-1, the J gene TRBJ2-5; D remains ambiguous. CDR3 size: 14 residues. V lost 0 bases, J lost 5 bases, and 13 bases lay in between. Germline CDR1 DFQATT, CDR2 SNEGSKA (reference sequence). The CDR3 reads CSARDQDPAETQYF. The CDR3 DNA reads as TGCAGTGCTAGAGATCAGGATCCAGCCGAGACCCAGTACTTC.

As for this clonotype: This may come from a read error, since a much larger clone is one base off. The chain uses TRBV25-1 and TRBJ2-3; weak D call: TRBD2 (6 bases). In germline, CDR1 is MGHDK, CDR2 SYGVNS. CDR3 length equals 16 residues. The CDR3 region has the DNA TGTGCCAGCAGTGAACGGCGCGGGGAAGAAACAGATGCGCAGTATTTT. Translation: CASSERRGEETDAQYF.

This clonotype appeared many times. This rearrangement joins TRBV20-1 to TRBJ1-6; 10 positions agree with TRBD1. Germline CDR1 DFQATT, CDR2 SNEGSKA (reference sequence). The V gene end was trimmed by 2 bases and the J gene end by 2 bases; junction bases not matched to a gene: 12. CDR3 length equals 19 residues. This CDR3 reads CSARPVPGQGWTYNSPLHF. The CDR3 DNA reads TGCAGTGCTAGACCCGTCCCGGGACAGGGGTGGACCTATAATTCACCCCTCCACTTT.

The chain joins TRBV27 to TRBJ2-7; D is possibly TRBD1 (6 bases). V lost 2 bases and J lost 4, with 15 bases in between. The CDR3 sequence is 15 residues long. CDR1 and CDR2 from the germline V gene are MNHEY and SMNVEV (reference sequence). CDR3 sequence: CASSLQLGTQYEQYF. The CDR3 nucleotides read TGTGCCAGCAGTTTACAACTAGGGACACAATACGAGCAGTACTTC.

In this sample, this clonotype turned up many times. The genes are TRBV27 and TRBJ1-4, with D hard to call. Germline CDR1 MNHEY, CDR2 SMNVEV (reference sequence). The CDR3 covers 14 residues. V lost 3 bases and J lost 4, with 9 bases in between. The CDR3 DNA reads TGTGCCAGCAGTTTCGGAAGGGATAATGAAAAACTGTTTTTT. Translating it yields CASSFGRDNEKLFF. Full variable domain (missing parts from reference TRBV27 and TRBJ1-4): EAQVTQNPRYLITVTGKKLTVTCSQNMNHEYMSWYRQDPGLGLRQIYYSMNVEVTDKGDVPEGYKVSRKEKRNFPLILESPSPNQTSLYFCASSFGRDNEKLFFGSGTQLSVL.

This chain uses TRBV14 with TRBJ1-5, with D possibly matching TRBD1 (6 bases). Per the germline V gene, CDR1 is SGHDN and CDR2 is FVKESK. The CDR3 sequence is 15 residues long. The ends were cut back, 1 base at V and 1 base at J, with 8 bases in the middle. The CDR3 loop is CASSQGGASNQPQHF. CDR3 DNA: TGTGCCAGCAGCCAAGGGGGGGCAAGCAATCAGCCCCAGCATTTT.

This sequence joins TRBV7-9 and TRBJ1-2; D is unresolved. The CDR3 loop spans 14 amino acids. Germline CDR1 reads SEHNR; CDR2 reads FQNEAQ (reference sequence). Trimming took 1 base from V and 6 from J, leaving 12 bases between them. This chain's CDR3 is CASSLVLGSHGYTF. The CDR3 coding sequence is TGTGCCAGCAGCTTAGTTCTCGGCAGTCATGGCTACACCTTC.